This TCR beta chain was sequenced during a study of cytomegalovirus exposure and HLA in healthy donors. The overall study: Previous work identified 95 million to 140 million unique TCR beta sequences from roughly 180 million T cells. HLA-typed donors were the source of 80 million to 90 million unique TCRs, which an early data release held. Among several hundred genotyped donors, approximately 80% fell in the Caucasian-associated ancestry cluster.

PCR primers comprised 60 Vbeta and 13 Jbeta primers. Sequencing was performed with immunoSEQ multiplex PCR; in TCRdb, only in-frame clones are kept and a portion is missing. This table has some 130,000 clones, approximately 79% appearing once. Germline V CDR1 and CDR2: MNHNY, SVGAGI (reference sequence). There are 15 residues in the CDR3. The V and J ends lost 2 bases and 4 bases, in that order; junction bases with no gene match: 4. V and J are TRBV6-6 and TRBJ2-2, with 7 nucleotides matching TRBD1. The sequencing sample was made of PBMCs. The TCR was taken from a young man in good health and CMV-seronegative. CDR3 nucleotides: TGTGCCAGCAGTTACAGGGACAGTACCACCGGGGAGCTGTTTTTT. Its translation: CASSYRDSTTGELFF.